What follows are 26 T cell receptor beta chains derived from one specimen sequenced in a study of shared clonotypes between healthy human individuals. Method: immunoSEQ multiplex PCR; TCRdb's copy keeps in-frame clones and lacks some. Among under 850,000 clones listed, about 92% were seen once. Naive CD8 cells comprised CD45RO-negative, CCR7-positively selected cells, excluding terminally differentiated effector memory CD45RA+ cells. The sample consisted of naive CD8+ T cells sorted from blood. The origin of the receptors is a man aged 25 to 40 in good health.

This CDR3 is CSVEWDNSYEQYF. Written as DNA, the CDR3 is TGCAGCGTTGAGTGGGACAACTCCTACGAGCAGTACTTC. V gene TRBV29-1 combines with J gene TRBJ2-7; TRBD1 is a possible D gene (6 bases). CDR1 and CDR2 (germline): SQVTM, ANQGSEA. The ends were cut back, 3 bases at V and 0 bases at J, with 9 bases in the middle. The CDR3 sequence is 13 residues long.

V is TRBV7-9 and J is TRBJ2-2, with D possibly matching TRBD2 (5 bases). There are 12 residues in the CDR3. V was pared by 5 bases and J by 8 bases, with 9 bases between. The germline CDR1 and CDR2 sequences are SEHNR and FQNEAQ (reference sequence). CDR3 loop: CASSPQRGELFF. CDR3 coding DNA: TGTGCCAGCAGCCCCCAGCGGGGGGAGCTGTTTTTT. The whole variable domain, filled in from reference TRBV7-9 and TRBJ2-2, reads DTGVSQNPRHKITKRGQNVTFRCDPISEHNRLYWYRQTLGQGPEFLTYFQNEAQLEKSRLLSDRFSAERPKGSFSTLEIQRTEQGDSAMYLCASSPQRGELFFGEGSRLTVL.

The chain couples TRBV19 to TRBJ2-1; no reliable D call. The ends were cut back, 4 bases at V and 13 bases at J, with 11 bases in the middle. The CDR3 is made up of 11 amino acids. CDR1 LNHDA and CDR2 SQIVND come from the germline V gene (reference sequence). CDR3 sequence reads: CASSNRLEQFF. In DNA, the CDR3 is TGTGCCAGTAGTAACCGATTGGAACAGTTCTTC.

A note on this clone: The same CDR3 arises from other DNA sequences in this sample as well. This chain links TRBV7-9 with TRBJ2-2, with D hard to call. Germline lookup yields CDR1 SEHNR and CDR2 FQNEAQ (reference sequence). The CDR3 loop spans 13 amino acids. The germline V and J ends were trimmed by 5 bases and 0 bases, with 4 bases remaining between them. This CDR3 reads CASSRPNTGELFF. The CDR3 nucleotides read TGTGCCAGCAGCCGGCCGAACACCGGGGAGCTGTTTTTT.

For the CDR3, the DNA is TGTGCCAGCAGCTACGTGGGACACGACGAGCAGTACTTC. Its protein product is CASSYVGHDEQYF. J is TRBJ2-7 and V is TRBV7-2, with D perhaps matching TRBD1 (6 bases). V dropped 4 bases and J dropped 5 bases, with 12 bases sitting between them. Germline V gene data show CDR1 as SGHTA and CDR2 as FQGNSA. The CDR3 sequence is 13 residues long.

Concerning this clone: In the same sample, other DNA sequences code for this CDR3. The J gene is TRBJ2-7, the V gene TRBV27; 7 bases agree with TRBD1. The length of the CDR3 is 12 residues. V lost 9 bases and J lost 1; bases outside the gene matches: 3. CDR1 is MNHEY, CDR2 SMNVEV, per germline (reference sequence). CDR3 DNA sequence: TGTGCCAGTGGGGACAGTTCCTACGAGCAGTACTTC. Its protein is CASGDSSYEQYF.

This clone turned up a few times. The same CDR3 arises from other DNA sequences in this sample as well. V gene TRBV6-5 combines with J gene TRBJ1-1; tentative D call: TRBD1 (5 bases). Germline loops: CDR1 MNHEY, CDR2 SVGAGI. Trimming stripped 2 bases from V and 1 base from J, with 8 bases between. This CDR3 is built from 14 residues. In DNA form, the CDR3 reads TGTGCCAGCAGTTACGGGACGGCGAACACTGAAGCTTTCTTT. As protein: CASSYGTANTEAFF.

The rearrangement links TRBV19 to TRBJ1-3; D ambiguous. This CDR3 contains 15 residues. The germline CDR1 and CDR2 sequences are LNHDA and SQIVND (reference sequence). Trimming took 8 bases from V and 0 from J, leaving 14 bases between them. CDR3 amino acids: CASSHTSFSGNTIYF. The CDR3 DNA is TGTGCCAGTTCTCACACAAGTTTCTCTGGAAACACCATATATTTT.

This chain joins TRBV15 and TRBJ2-5, with D hard to call. Trimming stripped 5 bases from V and 3 bases from J, with 10 bases between. Germline V gene lookup returns CDR1 LNHNV and CDR2 YYDKDF (reference sequence). The CDR3 extends over 13 amino acids. CDR3 loop: CATSPDGKETQYF. As DNA, the CDR3 is TGTGCCACCAGCCCCGACGGTAAAGAGACCCAGTACTTC.

The chain couples TRBV27 to TRBJ1-4, with D unresolved. Trimming removed 7 bases at V and 8 bases at J, with 17 bases between. This CDR3 spans 14 amino acids. The V gene's germline CDR1 is MNHEY and CDR2 SMNVEV (reference sequence). The CDR3 nucleotides read TGTGCCAGCACTCGGAGGAGGGAGGACGAAAAACTGTTTTTT. Its translation is CASTRRREDEKLFF.

This clone was recorded once. The chain uses TRBV19 and TRBJ1-2; unclear D gene. The V end lost 1 base, the J end lost 3 bases, and 15 bases lay between the germline ends. The CDR3 spans 16 residues. Germline CDR1 is LNHDA and CDR2 is SQIVND (reference sequence). Here the CDR3 reads CASSIGWSLGDYGYTF. The CDR3 region has the DNA TGTGCCAGTAGTATAGGTTGGTCCTTGGGAGACTATGGCTACACCTTC.

The chain carries TRBV28 and TRBJ1-5; the D gene is possibly TRBD1 (6 bases). Trimming took off 6 bases at V and 2 bases at J, with 26 bases between the two ends. This CDR3 has 19 amino acids. The germline V gene has CDR1 MDHEN and CDR2 SYDVKM. CDR3 loop: CASRYLLATGNPGNQPQHF. The CDR3 DNA reads TGTGCCAGCAGATATCTCCTTGCTACAGGGAACCCGGGCAATCAGCCCCAGCATTTT. The full variable domain, with the rest looked up from reference TRBV28 and TRBJ1-5, is DVKVTQSSRYLVKRTGEKVFLECVQDMDHENMFWYRQDPGLGLRLIYFSYDVKMKEKGDIPEGYSVSREKKERFSLILESASTNQTSMYLCASRYLLATGNPGNQPQHFGDGTRLSIL.

V gene TRBV15 combines with J gene TRBJ2-1; TRBD1 agrees at 11 bases. Germline loops: CDR1 LNHNV, CDR2 YYDKDF (reference sequence). With 5 bases clipped from V and 8 bases from J, the junction kept 17 bases outside the gene matches. This CDR3 has 18 residues. The CDR3 loop reads CATSQGGLSGTGGHEQFF. CDR3 nucleotides: TGTGCCACCAGCCAGGGTGGGTTGTCCGGGACAGGGGGTCATGAGCAGTTCTTC.

V usage is TRBV5-1 and J usage is TRBJ2-3; TRBD2 agrees at 10 bases. The CDR3 runs 15 residues. CDR1 and CDR2 from the germline V gene are SGHRS and YFSETQ. Losses at the gene ends were 2 bases for V and 2 bases for J; bases not matched to a gene: 2. Here the CDR3 DNA reads TGCGCCAGCAGCTTTAGCGGGAGGTTCACAGATACGCAGTATTTT. Translation: CASSFSGRFTDTQYF.

The chain uses TRBV7-9 and TRBJ2-7, with 10 bases matching TRBD2. This CDR3 is built from 15 residues. The germline CDR1 and CDR2 sequences are SEHNR and FQNEAQ (reference sequence). The V gene end was trimmed by 6 bases and the J gene end by 1 base; junction bases not matched to a gene: 6. CDR3 sequence: CASRAGTSESYEQYF. The CDR3 DNA sequence: TGTGCCAGCAGGGCCGGGACTAGCGAATCCTACGAGCAGTACTTC.

Here the CDR3 reads CASSEKTSVDNEQFF. Written as DNA, the CDR3 is TGTGCCAGCAGCGAAAAGACTAGCGTAGACAATGAGCAGTTCTTC. V gene TRBV27 combines with J gene TRBJ2-1, with 8 bases fitting TRBD2. CDR3 length: 15 residues. Losses at the gene ends were 6 bases for V and 5 bases for J; bases not matched to a gene: 9. CDR1 is MNHEY, CDR2 SMNVEV, per germline (reference sequence).

This clone was seen a single time. CDR3 residues: CASSLPSAPDMSNQPQHF. The CDR3 region has the DNA TGTGCCAGCAGTTTACCCTCCGCACCGGACATGAGCAATCAGCCCCAGCATTTT. The chain is built from TRBV28 and TRBJ1-5; TRBD1 might be the D (5 bases). Germline V gives CDR1 MDHEN, CDR2 SYDVKM. The CDR3 covers 18 residues. Trimming cost V 2 bases and J 1 base, with 18 bases left between them.

The CDR3 DNA reads TGTGCCAGCAGATCCCAGGGGGCTGTCACTGAAGCTTTCTTT. Translation gives CASRSQGAVTEAFF. The rearrangement uses TRBV7-9 and TRBJ1-1; 8 bases fit TRBD1. This CDR3 contains 14 residues. Germline CDR1 and CDR2: SEHNR and FQNEAQ (reference sequence). After removal of 6 bases from V and 4 bases from J, the junction contained 7 bases not matched to a gene.

The chain is built from TRBV5-4 and TRBJ1-3; D gene ambiguous. Germline-derived CDR1 and CDR2 are SGHNT and YYREEE (reference sequence). Trimming took off 4 bases at V and 0 bases at J, with 11 bases between the two ends. There are 15 residues in the CDR3. In DNA, the CDR3 is TGTGCCAGCAGCCCGGACGGATTCTCTGGAAACACCATATATTTT. The encoded protein is CASSPDGFSGNTIYF. Together with reference TRBV5-4 and TRBJ1-3, the CDR3 gives the full variable domain: ETGVTQSPTHLIKTRGQQVTLRCSSQSGHNTVSWYQQALGQGPQFIFQYYREEENGRGNFPPRFSGLQFPNYSSELNVNALELDDSALYLCASSPDGFSGNTIYFGEGSWLTVV.

The chain links TRBV28 to TRBJ2-3, with D possibly TRBD1 on 5 matching bases. V gave up 3 bases and J gave up 4 bases, with 17 bases separating them. Germline values: CDR1 MDHEN, CDR2 SYDVKM. The CDR3 consists of 16 residues. CDR3 nucleotides: TGTGCCAGCAGTTTCAGATTGACAGCTTTGCCAGATACGCAGTATTTT. This gives the protein CASSFRLTALPDTQYF.

The chain couples TRBV6-1 to TRBJ2-7; D might be TRBD1 (6 bases). The germline V and J ends were trimmed by 5 bases and 2 bases, with 13 bases remaining between them. The CDR3 is 14 amino acids. Per the germline V gene, CDR1 is MNHNS and CDR2 is SASEGT. The CDR3: CASSHRDMAYEQYF. In DNA, the CDR3 is TGTGCCAGCAGTCACCGGGACATGGCCTACGAGCAGTACTTC.

The gene calls are TRBV14 and TRBJ2-5; perhaps TRBD2 as D (5 bases). CDR3 size: 14 residues. With 1 base removed from V and 2 bases from J, the gap between germline ends came to 8 bases. Germline CDR1 is SGHDN and CDR2 is FVKESK. The CDR3 DNA is TGTGCCAGCAGCCAAGCGGGATTTCAAGAGACCCAGTACTTC. It codes for CASSQAGFQETQYF.

The V call is TRBV6-5, the J call TRBJ2-3; the D gene is possibly TRBD2 (6 bases). The V end was cut by 4 bases, the J end by 3 bases, with 8 bases between. Per germline, CDR1 MNHEY and CDR2 SVGAGI. The CDR3 covers 13 residues. The CDR3 spells CASSWGLTDTQYF. In DNA form, the CDR3 reads TGTGCCAGCAGTTGGGGACTTACAGATACGCAGTATTTT.

Comment on this clone: The identical CDR3 is also encoded by other nucleotide sequences in the sample. J is TRBJ2-1 and V is TRBV9; 10 bases are shared with TRBD2. V shed 4 bases and J 4 bases; nucleotides not matched to a gene: 5. The CDR3 is 15 amino acids. Germline CDR1 reads SGDLS; CDR2 reads YYNGEE. The chain's CDR3 is CASSPRTSGYNEQFF. DNA of the CDR3: TGTGCCAGCAGCCCCCGGACTAGCGGATACAATGAGCAGTTCTTC.

V and J are TRBV5-6 and TRBJ2-1; 9 bases are a match to TRBD1. The CDR3 has 17 amino acids. The V and J ends lost 3 bases and 5 bases, in that order; junction bases with no gene match: 12. CDR1 and CDR2 from the germline V gene are SGHDT and YYEEEE. CDR3 sequence (DNA): TGTGCCAGCAGCTCCTTCGAACGGGACAGGGCCGACAATGAGCAGTTCTTC. Its protein product is CASSSFERDRADNEQFF. The full variable domain, rest sourced from reference TRBV5-6 and TRBJ2-1, is DAGVTQSPTHLIKTRGQQVTLRCSPKSGHDTVSWYQQALGQGPQFIFQYYEEEERQRGNFPDRFSGHQFPNYSSELNVNALLLGDSALYLCASSSFERDRADNEQFFGPGTRLTVL.

CDR3 protein: CASSLKVAGHEQFF. CDR3 coding DNA: TGTGCCAGCAGCTTAAAGGTAGCGGGCCATGAGCAGTTCTTC. The chain recombines TRBV7-8 with TRBJ2-1, with 7 bases identical to TRBD2. Germline V gene sequence: CDR1 SGHVS, CDR2 FQNEAQ. The CDR3 contains 14 residues. The ends lost 2 bases at V and 8 bases at J; junction bases unmatched: 6. The full variable domain, rest sourced from reference TRBV7-8 and TRBJ2-1, is GAGVSQSPRYKVAKRGQDVALRCDPISGHVSLFWYQQALGQGPEFLTYFQNEAQLDKSGLPSDRFFAERPEGSVSTLKIQRTQQEDSAVYLCASSLKVAGHEQFFGPGTRLTVL.